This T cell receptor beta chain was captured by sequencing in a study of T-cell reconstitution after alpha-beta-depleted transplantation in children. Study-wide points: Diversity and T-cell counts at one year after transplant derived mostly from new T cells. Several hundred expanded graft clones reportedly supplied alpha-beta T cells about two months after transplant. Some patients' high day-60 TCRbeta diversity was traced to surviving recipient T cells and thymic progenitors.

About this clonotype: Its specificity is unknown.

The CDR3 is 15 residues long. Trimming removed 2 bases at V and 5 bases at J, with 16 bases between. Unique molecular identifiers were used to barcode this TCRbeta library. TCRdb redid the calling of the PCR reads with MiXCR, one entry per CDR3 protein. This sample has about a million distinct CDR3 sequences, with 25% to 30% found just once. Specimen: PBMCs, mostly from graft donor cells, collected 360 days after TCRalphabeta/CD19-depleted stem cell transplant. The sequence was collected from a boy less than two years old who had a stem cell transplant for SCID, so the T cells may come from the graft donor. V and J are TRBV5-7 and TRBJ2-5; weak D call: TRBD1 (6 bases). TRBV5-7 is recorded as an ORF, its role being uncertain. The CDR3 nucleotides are TGTGCCAGCAGCTTCCTTGGGGGCCGGTGGGAGACCCAGTACTTC. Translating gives CASSFLGGRWETQYF.